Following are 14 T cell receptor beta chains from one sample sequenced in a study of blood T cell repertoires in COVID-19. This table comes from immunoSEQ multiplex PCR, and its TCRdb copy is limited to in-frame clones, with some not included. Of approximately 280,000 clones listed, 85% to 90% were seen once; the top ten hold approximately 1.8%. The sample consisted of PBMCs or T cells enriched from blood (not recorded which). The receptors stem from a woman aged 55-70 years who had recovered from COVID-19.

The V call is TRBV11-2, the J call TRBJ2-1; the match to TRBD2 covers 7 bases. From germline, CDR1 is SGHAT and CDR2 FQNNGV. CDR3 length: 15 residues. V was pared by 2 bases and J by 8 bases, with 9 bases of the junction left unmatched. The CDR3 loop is CASSLIGGSVYEQFF. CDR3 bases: TGTGCCAGCAGCTTAATCGGCGGGAGTGTCTATGAGCAGTTCTTC.

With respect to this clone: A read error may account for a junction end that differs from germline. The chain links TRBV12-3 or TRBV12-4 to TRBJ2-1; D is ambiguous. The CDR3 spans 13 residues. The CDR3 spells CASSLADWNEQFF. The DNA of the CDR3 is TGTGCCAGCAGTTTGGCGGATTGGAATGAACAGTTCTTC.

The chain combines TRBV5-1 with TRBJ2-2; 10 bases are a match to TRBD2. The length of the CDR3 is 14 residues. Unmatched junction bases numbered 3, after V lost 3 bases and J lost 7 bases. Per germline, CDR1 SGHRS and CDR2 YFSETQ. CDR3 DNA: TGCGCCAGCAGCTCCCTAGCGGGAGTCGGGGAGCTGTTTTTT. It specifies CASSSLAGVGELFF.

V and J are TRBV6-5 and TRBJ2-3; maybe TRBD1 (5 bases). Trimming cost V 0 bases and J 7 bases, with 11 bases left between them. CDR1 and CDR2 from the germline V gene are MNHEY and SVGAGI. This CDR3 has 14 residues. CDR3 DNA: TGTGCCAGCAGTTACTCGATAGGGGCAAATACGCAGTATTTT. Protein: CASSYSIGANTQYF.

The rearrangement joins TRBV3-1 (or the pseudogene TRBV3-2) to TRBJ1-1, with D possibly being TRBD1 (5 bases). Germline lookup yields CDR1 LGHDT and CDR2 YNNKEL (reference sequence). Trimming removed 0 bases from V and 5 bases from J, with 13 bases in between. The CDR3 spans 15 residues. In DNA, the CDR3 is TGTGCCAGCAGCCAAGATATAGGGGCGGGAACTGAAGCTTTCTTT. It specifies CASSQDIGAGTEAFF.

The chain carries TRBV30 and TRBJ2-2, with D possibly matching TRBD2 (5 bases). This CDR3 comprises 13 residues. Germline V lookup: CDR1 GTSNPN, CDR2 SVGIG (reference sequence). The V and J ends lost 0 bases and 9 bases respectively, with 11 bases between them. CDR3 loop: CAWSVSGMRELFF. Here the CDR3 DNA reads TGTGCCTGGAGTGTATCGGGGATGAGGGAGCTGTTTTTT.

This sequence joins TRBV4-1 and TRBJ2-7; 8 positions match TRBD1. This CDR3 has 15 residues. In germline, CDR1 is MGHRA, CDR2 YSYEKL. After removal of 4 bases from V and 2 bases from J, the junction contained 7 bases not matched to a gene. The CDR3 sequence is CASSRQRDRTYEQYF. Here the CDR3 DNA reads TGCGCCAGCAGCCGACAAAGGGACAGGACCTACGAGCAGTACTTC.

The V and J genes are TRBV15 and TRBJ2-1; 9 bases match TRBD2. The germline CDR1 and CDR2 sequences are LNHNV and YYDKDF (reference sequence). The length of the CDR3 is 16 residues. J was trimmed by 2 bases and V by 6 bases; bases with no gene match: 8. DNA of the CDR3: TGTGCCACCAGTAGTAAGCGGGGGGACCCCTACAATGAGCAGTTCTTC. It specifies CATSSKRGDPYNEQFF.

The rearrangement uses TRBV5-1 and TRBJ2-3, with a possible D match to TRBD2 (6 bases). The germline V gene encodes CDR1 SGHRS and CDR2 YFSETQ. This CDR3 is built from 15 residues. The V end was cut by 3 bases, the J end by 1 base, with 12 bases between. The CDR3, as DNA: TGCGCCAGCAGCTGGGGGGTAATCCGCACAGATACGCAGTATTTT. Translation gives CASSWGVIRTDTQYF.

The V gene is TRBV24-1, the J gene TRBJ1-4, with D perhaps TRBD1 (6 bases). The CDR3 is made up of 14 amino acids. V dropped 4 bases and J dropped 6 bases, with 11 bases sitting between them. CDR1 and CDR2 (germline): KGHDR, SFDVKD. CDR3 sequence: CATSDRTVDEKLFF. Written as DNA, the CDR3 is TGTGCCACCAGTGACCGGACAGTCGATGAAAAACTGTTTTTT.

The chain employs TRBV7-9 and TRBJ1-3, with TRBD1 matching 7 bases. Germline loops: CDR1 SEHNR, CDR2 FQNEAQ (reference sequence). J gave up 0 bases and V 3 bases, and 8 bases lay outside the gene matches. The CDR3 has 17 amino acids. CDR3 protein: CASSLSGTVISGNTIYF. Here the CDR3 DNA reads TGTGCCAGCAGCTTGTCCGGGACAGTGATCTCTGGAAACACCATATATTTT. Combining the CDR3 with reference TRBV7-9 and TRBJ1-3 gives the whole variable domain DTGVSQNPRHKITKRGQNVTFRCDPISEHNRLYWYRQTLGQGPEFLTYFQNEAQLEKSRLLSDRFSAERPKGSFSTLEIQRTEQGDSAMYLCASSLSGTVISGNTIYFGEGSWLTVV.

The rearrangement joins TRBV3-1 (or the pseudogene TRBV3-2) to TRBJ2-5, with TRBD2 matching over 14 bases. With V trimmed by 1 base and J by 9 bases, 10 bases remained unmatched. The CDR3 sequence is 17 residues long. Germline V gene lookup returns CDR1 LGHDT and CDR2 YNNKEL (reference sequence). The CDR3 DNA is TGTGCCAGCAGCCAAGGGTCGACTAGCGGGGGGGCGGAGGCCCAGTACTTC. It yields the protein CASSQGSTSGGAEAQYF.

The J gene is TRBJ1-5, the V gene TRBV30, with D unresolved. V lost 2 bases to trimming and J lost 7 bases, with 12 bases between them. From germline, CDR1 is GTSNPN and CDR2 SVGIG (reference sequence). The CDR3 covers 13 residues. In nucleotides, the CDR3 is TGTGCCTGGAGTCTGTCCCGCGGGCAGCCCCAGCATTTT. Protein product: CAWSLSRGQPQHF.

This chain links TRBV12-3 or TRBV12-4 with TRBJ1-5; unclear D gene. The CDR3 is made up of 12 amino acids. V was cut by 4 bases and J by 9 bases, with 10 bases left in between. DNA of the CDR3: TGTGCCAGCAGTTCTCCCGGGTGGCCCCAGCATTTT. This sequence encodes CASSSPGWPQHF.